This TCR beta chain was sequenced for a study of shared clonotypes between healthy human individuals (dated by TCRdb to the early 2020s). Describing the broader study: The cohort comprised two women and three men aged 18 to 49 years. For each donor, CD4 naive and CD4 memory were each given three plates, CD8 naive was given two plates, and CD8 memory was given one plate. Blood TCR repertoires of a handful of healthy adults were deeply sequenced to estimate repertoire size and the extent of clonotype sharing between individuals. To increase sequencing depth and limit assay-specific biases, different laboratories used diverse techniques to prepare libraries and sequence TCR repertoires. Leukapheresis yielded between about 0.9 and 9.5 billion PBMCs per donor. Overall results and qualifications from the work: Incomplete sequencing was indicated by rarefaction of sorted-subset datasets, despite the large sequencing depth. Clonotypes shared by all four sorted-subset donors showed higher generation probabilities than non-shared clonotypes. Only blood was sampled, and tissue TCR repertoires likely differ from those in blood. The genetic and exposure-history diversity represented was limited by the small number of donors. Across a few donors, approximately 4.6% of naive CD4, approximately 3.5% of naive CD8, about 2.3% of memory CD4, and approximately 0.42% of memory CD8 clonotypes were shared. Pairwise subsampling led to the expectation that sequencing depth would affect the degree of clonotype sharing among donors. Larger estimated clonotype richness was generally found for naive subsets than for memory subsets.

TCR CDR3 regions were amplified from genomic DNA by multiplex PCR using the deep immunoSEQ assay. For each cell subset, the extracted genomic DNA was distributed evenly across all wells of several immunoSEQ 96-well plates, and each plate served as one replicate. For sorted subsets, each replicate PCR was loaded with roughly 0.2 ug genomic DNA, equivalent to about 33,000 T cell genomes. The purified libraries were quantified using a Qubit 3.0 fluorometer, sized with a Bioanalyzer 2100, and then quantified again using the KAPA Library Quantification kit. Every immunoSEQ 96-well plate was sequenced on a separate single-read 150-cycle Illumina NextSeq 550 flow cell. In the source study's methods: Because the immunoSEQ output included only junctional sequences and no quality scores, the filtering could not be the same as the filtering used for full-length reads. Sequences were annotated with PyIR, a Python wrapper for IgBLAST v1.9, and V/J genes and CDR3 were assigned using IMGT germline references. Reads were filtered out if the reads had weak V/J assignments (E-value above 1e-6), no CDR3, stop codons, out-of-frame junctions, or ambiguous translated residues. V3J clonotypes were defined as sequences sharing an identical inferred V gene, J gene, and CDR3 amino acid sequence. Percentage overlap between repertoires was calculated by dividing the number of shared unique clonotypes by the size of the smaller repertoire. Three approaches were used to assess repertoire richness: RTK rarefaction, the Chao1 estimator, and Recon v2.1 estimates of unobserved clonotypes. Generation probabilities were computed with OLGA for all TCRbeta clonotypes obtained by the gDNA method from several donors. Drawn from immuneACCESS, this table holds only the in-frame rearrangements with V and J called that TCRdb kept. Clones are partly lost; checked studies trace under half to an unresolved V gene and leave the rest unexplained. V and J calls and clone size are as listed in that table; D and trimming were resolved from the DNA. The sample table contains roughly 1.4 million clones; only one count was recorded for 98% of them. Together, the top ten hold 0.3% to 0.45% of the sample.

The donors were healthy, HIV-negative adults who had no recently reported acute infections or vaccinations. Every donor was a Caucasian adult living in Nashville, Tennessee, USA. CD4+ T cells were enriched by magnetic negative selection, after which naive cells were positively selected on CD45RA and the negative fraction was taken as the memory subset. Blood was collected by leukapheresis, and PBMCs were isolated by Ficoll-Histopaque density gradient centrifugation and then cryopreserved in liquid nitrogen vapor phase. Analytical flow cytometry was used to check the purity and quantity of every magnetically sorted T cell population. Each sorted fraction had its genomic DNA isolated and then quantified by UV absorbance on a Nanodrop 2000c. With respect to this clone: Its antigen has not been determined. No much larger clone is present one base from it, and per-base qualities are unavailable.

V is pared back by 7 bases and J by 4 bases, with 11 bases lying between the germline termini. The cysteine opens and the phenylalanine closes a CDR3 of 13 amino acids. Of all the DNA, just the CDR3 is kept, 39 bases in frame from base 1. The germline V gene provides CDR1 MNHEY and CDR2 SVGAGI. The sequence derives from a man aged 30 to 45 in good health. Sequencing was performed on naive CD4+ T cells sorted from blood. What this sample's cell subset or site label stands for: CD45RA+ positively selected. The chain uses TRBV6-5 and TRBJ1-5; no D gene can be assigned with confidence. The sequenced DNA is TGTGCCAGCAAGGGCGAATGGAATCAGCCCCAGCATTTT. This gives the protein CASKGEWNQPQHF.